This T cell receptor beta chain was documented in a study of molecular identifiers for immune sequencing clone quantification. From the PCR reads, TCRdb called clonotypes with MiXCR, one entry per CDR3 protein. This sample has around 460,000 distinct CDR3 sequences, with roughly a fifth found just once. Sequencing used naive CD8+ T cells from blood, with Jurkat cell RNA spiked in. The subset: FACS-sorted CD8+CD4-CCR7+CD45RA+ naive T cells. This TCR was sampled from a human donor in good health. Some libraries in this study had Jurkat cell RNA spiked in.

The CDR3 coding sequence is TGTGCCAGCAGCTTTAGGGGTGGGACTAGAGCAGCCTACAATGAGCAGTTCTTC. This codes for CASSFRGGTRAAYNEQFF. The V and J genes are TRBV7-8 and TRBJ2-1; 8 bases are shared with TRBD2. The ends lost 3 bases at V and 2 bases at J; junction bases unmatched: 12. Germline loops: CDR1 SGHVS, CDR2 FQNEAQ. The length of the CDR3 is 18 residues.